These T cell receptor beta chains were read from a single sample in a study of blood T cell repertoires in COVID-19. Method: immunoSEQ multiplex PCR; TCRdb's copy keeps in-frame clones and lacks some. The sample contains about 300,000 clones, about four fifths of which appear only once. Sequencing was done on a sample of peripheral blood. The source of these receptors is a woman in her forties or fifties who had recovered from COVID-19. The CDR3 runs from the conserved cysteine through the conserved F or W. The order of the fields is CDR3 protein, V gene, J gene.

cdr3_aa: CASSISQGTYEQYF
v_call: TRBV6-6
j_call: TRBJ2-7

cdr3_aa: CASAPDRGSGSDTQYF
v_call: TRBV4-3
j_call: TRBJ2-3

cdr3_aa: CATSAQRGQGTGIETQYF
v_call: TRBV24-1
j_call: TRBJ2-5

cdr3_aa: CASRPSGGLNNEQFF
v_call: TRBV19
j_call: TRBJ2-1

cdr3_aa: CASSSSPRAGAYNEQFF
v_call: TRBV11-2
j_call: TRBJ2-1

cdr3_aa: CASSGTGGAGNEQFF
v_call: TRBV2
j_call: TRBJ2-1

cdr3_aa: CASSLAGAKTRGYIQYF
v_call: TRBV27
j_call: TRBJ2-4

cdr3_aa: CASSSSRSDRGRSPLHF
v_call: TRBV19
j_call: TRBJ1-6

cdr3_aa: CASSFRYNEQFF
v_call: TRBV5-8
j_call: TRBJ2-1

cdr3_aa: CASSHRGSGYTGELFF
v_call: TRBV9
j_call: TRBJ2-2

cdr3_aa: CASSEDGGSYNEQFF
v_call: TRBV6-1
j_call: TRBJ2-1

cdr3_aa: CASSIQENTEAFF
v_call: TRBV5-1
j_call: TRBJ1-1

cdr3_aa: CASSWGGAWTEAFF
v_call: TRBV7-2
j_call: TRBJ1-1

cdr3_aa: CASSRPLDRGRTGELFF
v_call: TRBV7-9
j_call: TRBJ2-2

cdr3_aa: CASSQPDRTGTEAFF
v_call: TRBV3-1/TRBV3-2
j_call: TRBJ1-1

cdr3_aa: CASSPGGTGNRRGGYTF
v_call: TRBV18
j_call: TRBJ1-2

cdr3_aa: CASSLEGLGAEAFF
v_call: TRBV27
j_call: TRBJ1-1

cdr3_aa: CASTRQGFSTDTQYF
v_call: TRBV5-6
j_call: TRBJ2-3

cdr3_aa: CASSDKTTQETQYF
v_call: TRBV9
j_call: TRBJ2-5

cdr3_aa: CASSYSRGAGDNEKLFF
v_call: TRBV6-2/TRBV6-3
j_call: TRBJ1-4

cdr3_aa: CASRPPSDTGLAFF
v_call: TRBV4-2
j_call: TRBJ1-1

cdr3_aa: CASSLSRQGYGYTF
v_call: TRBV7-9
j_call: TRBJ1-2

cdr3_aa: CASSPGRGEQYF
v_call: TRBV9
j_call: TRBJ2-7

cdr3_aa: CASRTSGGYNEQFF
v_call: TRBV27
j_call: TRBJ2-1

cdr3_aa: CASSPRQIQYGYTF
v_call: TRBV9
j_call: TRBJ1-2

cdr3_aa: CASSHIYRTGTTMNTEAFF
v_call: TRBV27
j_call: TRBJ1-1

cdr3_aa: CASSSIRARGTETQYF
v_call: TRBV3-1/TRBV3-2
j_call: TRBJ2-5

cdr3_aa: CAISVTGTTGGYTF
v_call: TRBV10-3
j_call: TRBJ1-2